Listed below are T cell receptor beta chains from one sample, sequenced in a study of blood T cell repertoires in COVID-19. The repertoire was sequenced with immunoSEQ multiplex PCR; TCRdb's copy has only in-frame clones and lacks some. The top ten clones hold roughly 3.1% of a sample with fewer than 300,000 clones, roughly 84% of them seen once. What was sequenced was peripheral blood. Receptors originate from a young woman with acute or convalescent COVID-19. Each CDR3 is given with its conserved first and last residue. A D gene is named only where the DNA matches it firmly. Size is stated for part of the rows, as once, few or many counts, or as a class when the clone is expanded.

cdr3_aa cdr3_nt v_call d_call clone_size j_call
CATGPGQGIINEQFF TGTGCCACTGGGCCCGGACAGGGAATAATAAATGAGCAGTTCTTC TRBV19 TRBD1 - TRBJ2-1
CASSQGSEQPQHF TGTGCCAGCTCACAGGGGTCGGAGCAGCCCCAGCATTTT TRBV18 - once TRBJ1-5
CSVGNRTGQMVQYF TGCAGCGTCGGAAATCGGACAGGGCAGATGGTACAGTACTTC TRBV29-1 TRBD1 - TRBJ2-7
CASSLGRLAGGDEQFF TGTGCCAGCAGCTTAGGGCGCCTAGCGGGAGGTGATGAGCAGTTCTTC TRBV7-9 TRBD2 - TRBJ2-1
CASSGGEGSNQPQHF TGTGCCAGCAGCGGGGGTGAGGGGAGCAATCAGCCCCAGCATTTT TRBV28 - - TRBJ1-5
CASSSSLPGQGYGYTF TGTGCCAGCAGCTCAAGCCTACCGGGACAGGGTTATGGCTACACCTTC TRBV7-9 TRBD1 few TRBJ1-2
CASSPQNTEAFF TGTGCCAGCTCCCCCCAGAACACTGAAGCTTTCTTT TRBV18 - once TRBJ1-1
CASSQDWVGSGRSFEQYF TGCGCCAGCAGCCAAGATTGGGTTGGTAGCGGGAGATCTTTCGAGCAGTACTTC TRBV4-3 TRBD2 few TRBJ2-7
CASSKARGSSYNSPLHF TGTGCCAGCAGCAAAGCACGAGGGAGCTCCTATAATTCACCCCTCCACTTT TRBV21-1 - few TRBJ1-6
CASSKEEVFRGQGLRRF TGTGCCAGCAGCAAAGAGGAGGTTTTTCGGGGCCAGGGGCTCCGCCGCTTC TRBV21-1 - - TRBJ1-2
CASSFGGRSQPQHF TGTGCCAGCAGCTTTGGGGGCCGGAGTCAGCCCCAGCATTTT TRBV11-3 - once TRBJ1-5
CASSITVNTEAFF TGTGCCAGCAGCATTACAGTGAACACTGAAGCTTTCTTT TRBV9 - - TRBJ1-1
CASSEAVLAADNNEQFF TGCGCCAGCAGTGAGGCTGTGCTAGCGGCCGATAACAATGAGCAGTTCTTC TRBV10-1 TRBD2 - TRBJ2-1
CASSIDHGTSGRMDTQYF TGTGCCAGTAGTATAGATCATGGGACTAGCGGGAGGATGGATACGCAGTATTTT TRBV19 TRBD2 - TRBJ2-3
CASSLVHPDQPQHF TGTGCCAGCAGCTTAGTACATCCAGATCAGCCCCAGCATTTT TRBV7-2 - - TRBJ1-5
CASRLGRQPNTEAFF TGTGCCAGCAGATTGGGTAGACAGCCAAACACTGAAGCTTTCTTT TRBV28 - once TRBJ1-1
CASSTGQWEGNEQYF TGTGCCAGCTCAACTGGACAGTGGGAAGGGAACGAGCAGTACTTC TRBV18 - - TRBJ2-7
CASSGQDINSPLHF TGTGCCAGCAGCGGACAGGATATTAATTCACCCCTCCACTTT TRBV9 - few TRBJ1-6
CASTIIFGLSNEQFF TGTGCCAGCACCATAATTTTCGGACTAAGCAATGAGCAGTTCTTC TRBV6-5 - - TRBJ2-1
CSALSGTHNEQFF TGCAGCGCCCTTAGCGGGACGCACAATGAGCAGTTCTTC TRBV29-1 TRBD2 - TRBJ2-1
CASSSGTGNTEAFF TGTGCCAGCAGTTCCGGGACTGGGAACACTGAAGCTTTCTTT TRBV6-2/TRBV6-3 - once TRBJ1-1
CASSWGPTRGNYGYTF TGCGCCAGCAGCTGGGGTCCAACAAGGGGTAACTATGGCTACACCTTC TRBV5-1 - once TRBJ1-2
CASRPGSTTDTQYF TGTGCCAGCAGACCCGGGAGCACTACGGATACGCAGTATTTT TRBV6-5 - - TRBJ2-3
CASIQPTEAFF TGTGCCAGCATACAGCCCACTGAAGCTTTCTTT TRBV6-5 - - TRBJ1-1
CASSEVRGIGELFF TGTGCCAGCAGTGAAGTTCGGGGGATCGGGGAGCTGTTTTTT TRBV6-1 - - TRBJ2-2
CASSGGEKLFF TGCGCCAGCAGTGGAGGTGAAAAACTGTTTTTT TRBV10-1 - - TRBJ1-4
CASSVGNGGYTF TGTGCCAGCAGCGTAGGCAACGGGGGCTACACCTTC TRBV9 - - TRBJ1-2
CASSGTTSSYEQYF TGTGCCAGCAGTGGGACTACCAGCTCCTACGAGCAGTACTTC TRBV2 - - TRBJ2-7
CASSPRMGQTYEQYF TGTGCCAGCTCACCACGAATGGGACAGACCTACGAGCAGTACTTC TRBV18 TRBD1 few TRBJ2-7
CASSFVAGAGSNEQFF TGTGCCAGCAGCTTCGTAGCGGGAGCGGGTTCCAATGAGCAGTTCTTC TRBV7-2 TRBD2 - TRBJ2-1
CASSLASGTIYEQYF TGTGCCAGCAGCTTAGCAAGCGGGACTATCTACGAGCAGTACTTC TRBV11-3 TRBD2 - TRBJ2-7
CASSSTTGGPGELFF TGTGCCAGCAGTTCGACGACAGGGGGGCCCGGGGAGCTGTTTTTT TRBV6-2/TRBV6-3 TRBD1 - TRBJ2-2
CASSSGQGAYEQYF TGTGCCAGTAGTAGTGGACAGGGGGCCTACGAGCAGTACTTC TRBV19 TRBD1 - TRBJ2-7
CASSMVGGTGDNEQFF TGTGCCAGTAGTATGGTGGGAGGGACAGGGGACAATGAGCAGTTCTTC TRBV19 TRBD1 few TRBJ2-1
CASSPRPGTVNTGELFF TGTGCCAGCAGCCCCCGGCCCGGGACAGTGAACACCGGGGAGCTGTTTTTT TRBV9 TRBD1 - TRBJ2-2
CASRTDRGLGTEAFF TGTGCCAGCAGGACTGACAGGGGGCTAGGCACTGAAGCTTTCTTT TRBV5-6 TRBD1 - TRBJ1-1
CASSPKLSLGGGYTF TGTGCCAGCAGCCCAAAGTTGAGTCTCGGGGGTGGCTACACCTTC TRBV14 - once TRBJ1-2
CASSYLGPTEAFF TGTGCCAGTAGTTACCTTGGGCCCACTGAAGCTTTCTTT TRBV19 - - TRBJ1-1
CASTPSGRGSYEQYF TGTGCCAGTACCCCAAGTGGCAGGGGCTCCTACGAGCAGTACTTC TRBV19 - - TRBJ2-7
CASSQSGNYEQYF TGTGCCAGCAGCCAATCGGGCAACTACGAGCAGTACTTC TRBV16 - once TRBJ2-7
CASRRGTGNTEAFF TGCGCCAGCAGAAGGGGGACGGGGAACACTGAAGCTTTCTTT TRBV5-1 - - TRBJ1-1
CASSLGPHTGELFF TGTGCCAGCAGTTTAGGCCCTCACACCGGGGAGCTGTTTTTT TRBV27 - - TRBJ2-2
CSGAGGSYNEQFF TGCAGCGGCGCGGGAGGATCCTACAATGAGCAGTTCTTC TRBV29-1 TRBD2 - TRBJ2-1
CATSMGVSTDTQYF TGTGCCACCTCGATGGGCGTTAGCACAGATACGCAGTATTTT TRBV7-2 - - TRBJ2-3
CASSLAPGMNTEAFF TGTGCCAGCAGCTTAGCTCCGGGGATGAACACTGAAGCTTTCTTT TRBV7-2 - few TRBJ1-1
CASSLVESKWTEAFF TGTGCCAGCAGCTTAGTGGAGTCAAAGTGGACTGAAGCTTTCTTT TRBV7-9 - once TRBJ1-1
CASSQESGHPPRGTEAFF TGCGCCAGCAGCCAGGAATCGGGACACCCTCCCCGGGGCACTGAAGCTTTCTTT TRBV4-3 - - TRBJ1-1
CSVESGYEQYF TGCAGCGTTGAATCAGGGTACGAGCAGTACTTC TRBV29-1 - once TRBJ2-7
CASSVGLAGGDNEQFF TGTGCTAGCAGCGTCGGACTAGCGGGAGGGGACAATGAGCAGTTCTTC TRBV7-7 TRBD2 - TRBJ2-1
CAWSLDGSLSGNTIYF TGTGCCTGGAGTCTAGACGGATCCCTCTCTGGAAACACCATATATTTT TRBV30 - - TRBJ1-3
CASRGTGTDTQYF TGTGCCAGCAGAGGGACAGGGACAGATACGCAGTATTTT TRBV6-5 TRBD1 - TRBJ2-3
CASSRDRGRNSGLPGGEQFF TGTGCCAGTAGCCGGGACAGGGGAAGAAATAGCGGCCTTCCGGGTGGAGAGCAGTTCTTC TRBV19 TRBD1 few TRBJ2-1
CASSYSVEGYEQYF TGTGCCAGCAGTTACTCGGTAGAGGGCTACGAGCAGTACTTC TRBV6-5 - - TRBJ2-7
CASSIPEASTDTQYF TGTGCCAGTAGTATCCCCGAAGCTAGCACAGATACGCAGTATTTT TRBV19 - - TRBJ2-3
CASSSRTSRYSGANVLTF TGTGCCAGCAGTTCTCGGACAAGCAGATACTCTGGGGCCAACGTCCTGACTTTC TRBV27 - - TRBJ2-6
CASMGVADTQYF TGTGCCAGCATGGGAGTGGCAGATACGCAGTATTTT TRBV6-6 - - TRBJ2-3
CASSYGRDNEQFF TGTGCCAGCAGTTACGGCAGGGACAATGAGCAGTTCTTC TRBV6-2/TRBV6-3 - - TRBJ2-1
CASSLSSVYEQYF TGTGCCAGCAGCTTATCGTCAGTCTACGAGCAGTACTTC TRBV11-2 - - TRBJ2-7
CASSYSTGQVNEQYF TGTGCCAGCAGTTACTCGACGGGACAGGTAAACGAGCAGTACTTC TRBV6-5 TRBD1 - TRBJ2-7
CASGVPGATGELFF TGCGCCAGCGGGGTACCAGGGGCTACCGGGGAGCTGTTTTTT TRBV5-1 - - TRBJ2-2